What follows are 31 T cell receptor beta chains derived from one specimen sequenced in a study of post-analysis software for immune sequencing data. Study outcomes and limitations: Elevated frequency relative to controls characterized four to six TRBV segments in patients, TRBV5-6, TRBV5-1 and TRBV20-1 among them.

cDNA libraries of TCR beta carried unique molecular identifiers. TCRdb reprocessed the PCR reads with MiXCR, giving one entry per CDR3 protein. The sample holds some 260,000 distinct CDR3 sequences, 36% seen once. Which antigens these TCRs recognize remains unknown. The specimen sequenced was blood. Receptors were obtained from a girl aged 10-17 years with multiple sclerosis.

A few counts support this clonotype. V and J are TRBV7-9 and TRBJ2-3; 7 positions match TRBD2. The V segment lost 1 base and the J segment 3 bases; nucleotides outside the gene matches: 13. CDR3 length: 18 amino acids. Germline loops: CDR1 SEHNR, CDR2 FQNEAQ (reference sequence). The CDR3, as DNA: TGTGCCAGCAGCTTAGTTGGGCTAGCGGTGTTTGGGACAGATACGCAGTATTTT. This sequence encodes CASSLVGLAVFGTDTQYF.

The rearrangement links TRBV20-1 to TRBJ2-3; 11 nucleotides match TRBD2. CDR1 DFQATT and CDR2 SNEGSKA come from the germline V gene (reference sequence). The CDR3 covers 17 residues. With 6 bases clipped from V and 5 bases from J, the junction kept 16 bases outside the gene matches. The CDR3 loop is CSAAELSGGASIDTQYF. In DNA form, the CDR3 reads TGCAGTGCCGCTGAACTTAGCGGGGGGGCCTCGATAGATACGCAGTATTTT.

This clonotype appeared many times. The CDR3 sequence is CASSLTHQYGYTF. CDR3 in DNA: TGTGCCAGCAGCTTAACACACCAGTATGGCTACACCTTC. The chain combines TRBV5-6 with TRBJ1-2; D is uncertain. The CDR3 loop spans 13 amino acids. V shed 2 bases and J shed 5 bases, with 10 bases lying between them. The germline V gene has CDR1 SGHDT and CDR2 YYEEEE.

This clonotype was observed a handful of times. This CDR3 is CASSGGLANTGELFF. For the CDR3, the DNA is TGTGCCAGCAGTGGGGGACTAGCGAACACCGGGGAGCTGTTTTTT. The genes are TRBV25-1 and TRBJ2-2; 8 bases are shared with TRBD2. The V gene's germline CDR1 is MGHDK and CDR2 SYGVNS. V gave up 4 bases and J gave up 0 bases; unmatched junction bases: 1. The CDR3 is 15 amino acids.

Only a few counts were recorded for this clonotype. V gene TRBV5-1 combines with J gene TRBJ1-1; D remains unclear. In germline, CDR1 is SGHRS, CDR2 YFSETQ. CDR3 size: 14 residues. Trimming stripped 7 bases from V and 1 base from J, with 14 bases between. The CDR3 protein is CASGDPGENTEAFF. Here the CDR3 DNA reads TGCGCCAGCGGGGATCCCGGGGAGAACACTGAAGCTTTCTTT.

V usage is TRBV11-1 and J usage is TRBJ1-1; 7 bases align to TRBD1. V was pared by 5 bases and J by 1 base, with 4 bases of the junction left unmatched. The length of the CDR3 is 14 residues. CDR1 is SGHAT and CDR2 is FQDESV in the germline V gene (reference sequence). The CDR3 DNA sequence: TGTGCCAGCAGCCGGGACAGACGGAACACTGAAGCTTTCTTT. It specifies CASSRDRRNTEAFF. Full variable domain (rest looked up from reference TRBV11-1 and TRBJ1-1): EAEVAQSPRYKITEKSQAVAFWCDPISGHATLYWYRQILGQGPELLVQFQDESVVDDSQLPKDRFSAERLKGVDSTLKIQPAELGDSAMYLCASSRDRRNTEAFFGQGTRLTVV.

There are a few counts of this clonotype. The V and J genes are TRBV5-1 and TRBJ2-7, with no clear D. The CDR3 covers 11 residues. CDR1 SGHRS and CDR2 YFSETQ come from the germline V gene. V was cut by 4 bases and J by 2 bases, with 4 bases left in between. CDR3: CASSTTYEQYF. CDR3 coding DNA: TGCGCCAGCAGCACCACCTACGAGCAGTACTTC.

The J gene is TRBJ2-6, the V gene TRBV7-2, with D possibly being TRBD1 (5 bases). Trimming took 2 bases from V and 2 from J, leaving 10 bases between them. CDR1 and CDR2 (germline): SGHTA, FQGNSA. The CDR3 length is 16 residues. As DNA, the CDR3 is TGTGCCAGCAGCTTACAGGGAACCCCTGGGGCCAACGTCCTGACTTTC. Translated, it gives CASSLQGTPGANVLTF. The entire variable domain, with the rest obtained from reference TRBV7-2 and TRBJ2-6, is as follows: GAGVSQSPSNKVTEKGKDVELRCDPISGHTALYWYRQSLGQGLEFLIYFQGNSAPDKSGLPSDRFSAERTGGSVSTLTIQRTQQEDSAVYLCASSLQGTPGANVLTFGAGSRLTVL.

This clonotype is a singleton in its sample. A read error is possible here, since a much larger clone lies one base away. This chain links TRBV20-1 with TRBJ2-1, with no clear D. The CDR3 loop spans 13 amino acids. V lost 2 bases and J lost 13, with 18 bases in between. CDR1 DFQATT and CDR2 SNEGSKA come from the germline V gene (reference sequence). Written as DNA, the CDR3 is TGCAGTGCTAGAAAGCCAGACGGAAAGACCCAGTTCTTC. Translation gives CSARKPDGKTQFF.

This clonotype was seen ten or more times. This chain connects TRBV12-3 or TRBV12-4 to TRBJ2-3; 11 bases fit TRBD2. CDR3 length: 16 amino acids. V shed 6 bases, J shed 2 bases, and the junction held 7 bases outside the gene matches. The CDR3: CASRAPGLAVTDTQYF. CDR3 DNA sequence: TGTGCCAGCAGAGCCCCGGGACTAGCGGTCACAGATACGCAGTATTTT.

J is TRBJ2-7 and V is TRBV20-1; 11 bases fit TRBD2. The V segment lost 0 bases and the J segment 6 bases; nucleotides outside the gene matches: 7. CDR3 size: 15 residues. Looked up from germline, CDR1 is DFQATT and CDR2 is SNEGSKA (reference sequence). DNA of the CDR3: TGCAGTGCTAGAGATAGACTAGCGGGGACTCTCGAGCAGTACTTC. Its protein is CSARDRLAGTLEQYF.

In this sample, this clonotype turned up a few times. A read error may produce the germline difference seen at one junction end. The V gene is TRBV20-1, the J gene TRBJ1-1, with D possibly matching TRBD1 (5 bases). The CDR3 runs to 13 residues. Germline V lookup: CDR1 DFQATT, CDR2 SNEGSKA (reference sequence). This CDR3 is CSAKGTLDTGAFF. As DNA, the CDR3 is TGCAGTGCGAAAGGAACACTGGACACTGGAGCTTTCTTT.

CDR3 DNA sequence: TGCGCCAGCAGCTTGGACATTTCGGGGTCCACCCAGTACTTC. Encoded protein: CASSLDISGSTQYF. J is TRBJ2-5 and V is TRBV5-1; a possible D gene is TRBD2 (5 bases). The CDR3 is 14 amino acids. Trimming shortened V by 0 bases and J by 8 bases, and 14 bases separated the two germline ends. The germline V gene has CDR1 SGHRS and CDR2 YFSETQ.

The chain joins TRBV7-2 to TRBJ2-1, with a possible D match to TRBD2 (6 bases). The CDR3 totals 15 residues. Per the germline V gene, CDR1 is SGHTA and CDR2 is FQGNSA. The ends were cut back, 3 bases at V and 0 bases at J, with 9 bases in the middle. CDR3: CASSFSGFSYNEQFF. The CDR3 region has the DNA TGTGCCAGCAGCTTTAGCGGTTTCTCCTACAATGAGCAGTTCTTC.

The CDR3 DNA follows: TGCGCCAGCAGCGGGGGACAGTTAGAACAAGAGACCCAGTACTTC. The encoded protein is CASSGGQLEQETQYF. The V gene is TRBV5-1, the J gene TRBJ2-5, with TRBD1 matching 7 bases. Trimming cost V 4 bases and J 2 bases; bases outside gene matches: 8. The CDR3 extends over 15 amino acids. Germline CDR1 SGHRS, CDR2 YFSETQ.

A word on this clonotype: A much larger clone lies a single base off, so this may be a read error. The chain carries TRBV7-2 and TRBJ2-1; no reliable D call. The CDR3 sequence is 12 residues long. V dropped 5 bases and J dropped 8 bases, with 10 bases sitting between them. Per the germline V gene, CDR1 is SGHTA and CDR2 is FQGNSA. The CDR3 bases are TGTGCCAGCAGCCCCTATGCCGATGAGCAGTTCTTC. Protein: CASSPYADEQFF.

This clonotype was recorded many times. The V gene is TRBV20-1, the J gene TRBJ1-5; TRBD1 might be the D (5 bases). Deletions cut 2 bases from V and 2 bases from J, with 19 bases between. Germline CDR1 DFQATT, CDR2 SNEGSKA (reference sequence). This CDR3 comprises 17 residues. The CDR3 bases are TGCAGTGCTAGACCCGCTCATCAGGGTGTTGGCAATCAGCCCCAGCATTTT. Its protein product is CSARPAHQGVGNQPQHF.

This clonotype was seen repeatedly, ten times or more. The chain recombines TRBV29-1 with TRBJ1-1; the match to TRBD1 covers 7 bases. Per the germline V gene, CDR1 is SQVTM and CDR2 is ANQGSEA. The CDR3 is made up of 11 amino acids. Trimming cost V 6 bases and J 7 bases; bases outside gene matches: 5. The CDR3 sequence: CSVSRDSEAFF. The CDR3 DNA reads TGCAGCGTGTCCCGGGACAGTGAAGCTTTCTTT.

A word on this clonotype: A much larger clone sits a single nucleotide away, making a read error possible. The chain employs TRBV13 and TRBJ2-5; D possibly corresponds to TRBD1 (5 bases). The germline V gene has CDR1 PRHDT and CDR2 FYEKMQ (reference sequence). With 5 bases removed from V and 11 bases from J, the gap between germline ends came to 18 bases. The length of the CDR3 is 13 residues. The chain's CDR3 is CASSQTVGNEQYF. CDR3 in DNA: TGTGCCAGCAGCCAGACAGTGGGGAATGAGCAGTACTTC.

The V gene is TRBV14, the J gene TRBJ1-4; D not resolved. V was pared by 0 bases and J by 10 bases, with 9 bases between. The CDR3 totals 13 residues. Germline V CDR1 and CDR2: SGHDN, FVKESK. The CDR3 nucleotides read TGTGCCAGCAGCCAAGAAGTAGCGGGAAAACTGTTTTTT. It codes for CASSQEVAGKLFF.

In its sample, this clonotype was seen a few times. The genes are TRBV4-2 and TRBJ2-5; 11 positions match TRBD2. Germline CDR1 is LGHNA and CDR2 is YNFKEQ. V lost 5 bases and J lost 1; bases outside the gene matches: 6. CDR3 length: 16 amino acids. The CDR3 nucleotides read TGTGCCAGCAGCTGGGGGACTAGCGGAAGCCAAGAGACCCAGTACTTC. Translated, it gives CASSWGTSGSQETQYF.

The chain combines TRBV12-3 or TRBV12-4 with TRBJ2-1; 7 positions match TRBD2. CDR3 length equals 16 residues. With 6 bases clipped from V and 8 bases from J, the junction kept 16 bases outside the gene matches. CDR3 region: CASSPSGGPLRYEQFF. CDR3 nucleotides: TGTGCCAGCAGCCCTTCGGGGGGACCGTTGCGGTATGAGCAGTTCTTC.

Many counts were recorded for this clonotype. V is TRBV5-1 and J is TRBJ2-3; D is uncertain. Trimming left V 0 bases short and J 0 bases short, with 8 bases between. Germline V lookup: CDR1 SGHRS, CDR2 YFSETQ. The CDR3 has 15 residues. CDR3 protein: CASSLDGPSTDTQYF. The CDR3 DNA reads as TGCGCCAGCAGCTTGGACGGCCCTAGCACAGATACGCAGTATTTT.

With regard to this clonotype: Possible read error: a much larger clone is one base away. CDR3: CASSLAGTSGGSGDTQYF. As DNA, the CDR3 is TGTGCCAGCAGTTTAGCGGGGACTAGCGGGGGGTCGGGAGATACGCAGTATTTT. V gene TRBV12-3 or TRBV12-4 combines with J gene TRBJ2-3; TRBD2 agrees at 15 bases. This CDR3 spans 18 amino acids. V was pared by 0 bases and J by 5 bases, with 6 bases of the junction left unmatched.

There are many counts of this clonotype. The chain has TRBV7-9 and TRBJ2-1, with a weak D call TRBD1 (6 bases). This CDR3 region has 15 residues. Between the trimmed V and J ends, which lost 5 bases and 0 bases, there was a span of 11 bases. The V gene's germline CDR1 is SEHNR and CDR2 FQNEAQ (reference sequence). CDR3 protein: CASSPTGTSYNEQFF. CDR3 nucleotide sequence: TGTGCCAGCAGCCCTACAGGGACCTCCTACAATGAGCAGTTCTTC.

To note about this clonotype: Compared with germline, one end of the junction differs, possibly owing to a read error. V usage is TRBV5-1 and J usage is TRBJ2-5; 8 nucleotides match TRBD1. Germline CDR1 and CDR2: SGHRS and YFSETQ. This CDR3 is 15 amino acids long. CDR3: CASSLATGGKETQHF. CDR3 coding DNA: TGCGCCAGCAGCTTGGCTACAGGGGGAAAGGAGACCCAGCACTTC.

About this clonotype itself: Given a much more abundant clone one base away, this may be a read error. The genes are TRBV20-1 and TRBJ2-1, with D uncertain. Germline loops: CDR1 DFQATT, CDR2 SNEGSKA (reference sequence). Trimming cost V 4 bases and J 9 bases, with 10 bases left between them. The CDR3 length is 11 residues. CDR3 nucleotides: TGCAGTGCTAACTGGGGTAGTGAGCAGTTCTTC. It codes for CSANWGSEQFF.

This clonotype has at least ten counts. The gene calls are TRBV7-9 and TRBJ2-5; 7 bases are a match to TRBD1. Germline CDR1 is SEHNR and CDR2 is FQNEAQ (reference sequence). After removal of 1 base from V and 5 bases from J, the junction contained 4 bases not matched to a gene. This CDR3 comprises 14 residues. Here the CDR3 reads CASSLGGGRETQYF. In DNA, the CDR3 is TGTGCCAGCAGCTTAGGAGGGGGCAGGGAGACCCAGTACTTC.

V and J are TRBV28 and TRBJ1-5; the D gene is possibly TRBD1 (6 bases). The CDR3 consists of 14 residues. V gave up 6 bases and J gave up 4 bases, with 13 bases separating them. Germline assignment: CDR1 MDHEN and CDR2 SYDVKM. CDR3 coding DNA: TGTGCCAGCAGCCCTGCCAGGGGAAATCAGCCCCAGCATTTT. The encoded protein is CASSPARGNQPQHF.

The chain employs TRBV30 and TRBJ1-2, with 7 bases aligning to TRBD1. V lost 3 bases to trimming and J lost 7 bases; unmatched junction nucleotides: 11. CDR1 GTSNPN and CDR2 SVGIG come from the germline V gene (reference sequence). This CDR3 contains 14 residues. CDR3 protein: CAWSGLDRVAGYTF. The CDR3 nucleotides are TGTGCCTGGAGCGGGTTAGACAGGGTAGCTGGCTACACCTTC.

This clonotype was found many times. The J gene is TRBJ1-1, the V gene TRBV29-1, with TRBD1 matching 8 bases. V dropped 6 bases and J dropped 0; count of bases not matched to a gene: 6. Germline CDR1 reads SQVTM; CDR2 reads ANQGSEA. The CDR3 is 14 amino acids. CDR3 DNA sequence: TGCAGCGTGAGACAGGGGAGTATGAACACTGAAGCTTTCTTT. Its protein is CSVRQGSMNTEAFF.